This TCR beta chain stems from a study of cytomegalovirus exposure and HLA in healthy donors. Clones were read by immunoSEQ multiplex PCR, and TCRdb kept only the in-frame ones, dropping some. This table holds 150,000 to 200,000 clones, 80% to 90% found once. The CDR3 has 14 residues. The V gene's germline CDR1 is SNHLY and CDR2 FYNNEI. Germline trimming cut 8 bases from V and 1 base from J; bases unmatched to any gene: 7. Material for sequencing was PBMCs. The rearrangement links TRBV2 to TRBJ2-7; 8 bases match TRBD1. This TCR came from a woman in her 30s in good health and CMV-seronegative. CDR3 amino acids: CASCRGLISYEQYF. Here the CDR3 DNA reads TGTGCCAGCTGCAGGGGGCTGATTTCCTACGAGCAGTACTTC.